One sample yielded the 8 T cell receptor beta chains listed below, sequenced in a study of blood T cell repertoires in COVID-19. The method was immunoSEQ multiplex PCR; TCRdb's version includes in-frame clones alone and lacks a portion of them. The top ten hold about 3.4% of the sample, which has around 270,000 clones, approximately 88% seen once. Sequenced material: PBMCs or T cells enriched from blood (not recorded which). Receptors originate from a woman between 35 and 50 years old who had been exposed to COVID-19.

The chain couples TRBV4-1 to TRBJ1-3, with TRBD1 matching over 9 bases. The CDR3 is made up of 19 amino acids. V lost 0 bases to trimming and J lost 0 bases; unmatched junction nucleotides: 9. Germline CDR1 reads MGHRA; CDR2 reads YSYEKL. The CDR3 bases are TGCGCCAGCAGCCAAGACGACCTTCCGACAGGGGGCTCTGGAAACACCATATATTTT. This codes for CASSQDDLPTGGSGNTIYF.

This chain joins TRBV28 and TRBJ2-7; 11 nucleotides align to TRBD1. The CDR3 loop spans 15 amino acids. Germline CDR1 and CDR2: MDHEN and SYDVKM. V lost 4 bases to trimming and J lost 7 bases; unmatched junction nucleotides: 9. CDR3 bases: TGTGCCAGCAGTTCGCCCGGACAGGGGGCGGGGGAGCAGTACTTC. Protein product: CASSSPGQGAGEQYF.

This rearrangement joins TRBV6-5 to TRBJ1-6; D gene uncertain. Per germline, CDR1 MNHEY and CDR2 SVGAGI. The germline V and J ends were trimmed by 6 bases and 10 bases, with 16 bases remaining between them. The CDR3 contains 14 residues. CDR3: CASRHRERSSPLHF. DNA of the CDR3: TGTGCCAGCAGGCACCGGGAAAGGTCCTCACCCCTCCACTTT.

In its sample, this clone was seen a few times. The V gene is TRBV12-3 or TRBV12-4, the J gene TRBJ2-7; maybe TRBD1 (6 bases). CDR3 length: 12 residues. The germline V and J ends were trimmed by 7 bases and 0 bases, with 7 bases remaining between them. CDR3 coding DNA: TGTGCCAGCAAGACAGGCTCCTACGAGCAGTACTTC. Its protein product is CASKTGSYEQYF.

As DNA, the CDR3 is TGTGCCACCCCGCCCCACGGACAGGGGGCGCGTGACATTCAGTACTTC. Translation: CATPPHGQGARDIQYF. The chain recombines TRBV24-1 with TRBJ2-4, with TRBD1 matching over 11 bases. Trimming cost V 9 bases and J 8 bases; bases outside gene matches: 14. Germline CDR1 KGHDR, CDR2 SFDVKD. The CDR3 has 16 amino acids.

This chain uses TRBV19 with TRBJ1-5; the match to TRBD1 covers 7 bases. The V segment lost 6 bases and the J segment 1 base; nucleotides outside the gene matches: 9. The CDR3 runs to 16 residues. Germline CDR1 and CDR2: LNHDA and SQIVND (reference sequence). CDR3 nucleotides: TGTGCCAGTAGCCAAAAGGGGGCGTCGAGCAATCAGCCCCAGCATTTT. It encodes CASSQKGASSNQPQHF.

The chain combines TRBV11-1 with TRBJ2-1; TRBD1 aligns across 7 bases. Germline loops: CDR1 SGHAT, CDR2 FQDESV (reference sequence). With 5 bases clipped from V and 5 bases from J, the junction kept 6 bases outside the gene matches. This CDR3 is 14 amino acids long. The CDR3 loop is CASSAHDRDNEQFF. The CDR3 nucleotides read TGTGCCAGCAGCGCACATGACAGGGACAATGAGCAGTTCTTC.

Only a few counts were recorded for this clone. The J gene is TRBJ2-1, the V gene TRBV24-1; 9 positions agree with TRBD2. In germline, CDR1 is KGHDR, CDR2 SFDVKD. Unmatched junction bases numbered 14, after V lost 7 bases and J lost 2 bases. The CDR3 is made up of 18 amino acids. CDR3 region: CATRVISSGSGAYNEQFF. Here the CDR3 DNA reads TGTGCCACCAGGGTCATAAGTAGCGGGAGTGGCGCCTACAATGAGCAGTTCTTC.